Each of the 2 T cell receptor beta chains below was sequenced from the same sample in a study of shared clonotypes between healthy human individuals. Assay used: immunoSEQ multiplex PCR; TCRdb lists only in-frame clones, some missing. The sample shows about 680,000 clones, 55% to 75% of them seen only once. Sequenced sample: memory CD4+ T cells sorted from blood. Regarding subset: CD45RA-negative fraction. These receptors all stem from a woman aged 25-40 years in good health.

The chain employs TRBV5-6 and TRBJ1-1; 8 positions agree with TRBD1. The germline V gene encodes CDR1 SGHDT and CDR2 YYEEEE. The CDR3 is 15 residues long. Trimming cost V 2 bases and J 5 bases; bases outside gene matches: 8. The CDR3 loop reads CASSLRTGQATEAFF. The CDR3 region has the DNA TGTGCCAGCAGCTTAAGGACAGGGCAAGCGACTGAAGCTTTCTTT.

The chain uses TRBV9 and TRBJ2-5; 9 bases are shared with TRBD2. V lost 0 bases and J lost 2; bases outside the gene matches: 5. Germline V gives CDR1 SGDLS, CDR2 YYNGEE. The CDR3 runs to 16 residues. The CDR3 coding sequence is TGTGCCAGCAGCGTAGGGGGTAGCGGGGGACAAGAGACCCAGTACTTC. Translated: CASSVGGSGGQETQYF.